Listed below are T cell receptor beta chains from one sample, sequenced in a study of OX40 agonist ivuxolimab in advanced cancers. Using immunoSEQ multiplex PCR, the repertoire was profiled, and TCRdb retains in-frame clones only, with some absent. Among approximately 94,000 clones listed, 89% were seen once. The input for sequencing was CD4+ or CD8+ T cells sorted from blood, taken in a trial of the OX40 agonist ivuxolimab. All receptors derive from an adult with an advanced solid tumor such as melanoma, head and neck, liver or kidney cancer. Both conserved end residues are part of each CDR3. The D gene is left open where the match is weak. Only some rows state a clone size, as once, few, many or a class for expanded clones.

CDR3 protein,CDR3 DNA,D gene,V gene,J gene,clone size
CASSLSGGEGEKLFF,TGTGCCAGCAGCCTATCAGGGGGCGAGGGTGAAAAACTGTTTTTT,TRBD1,TRBV7-9,TRBJ1-4,-
CASSYPGTNIEQYF,TGTGCCAGCAGTTACCCCGGGACGAACATCGAGCAGTACTTC,-,TRBV6-6,TRBJ2-7,-
CASSEGTGVGTGELFF,TGTGCCAGCAGCGAGGGGACAGGGGTGGGCACCGGGGAGCTGTTTTTT,TRBD1,TRBV9,TRBJ2-2,-
CASSIWDRGRGYTF,TGTGCCAGTAGTATCTGGGACAGGGGCCGGGGCTACACCTTC,TRBD1,TRBV19,TRBJ1-2,-
CASSPLGTPGDTQYF,TGTGCCAGCAGTCCACTCGGGACTCCAGGGGATACGCAGTATTTT,-,TRBV27,TRBJ2-3,-
CASSSVGARYDQPQHF,TGTGCCAGCAGTTCGGTGGGGGCGAGGTACGATCAGCCCCAGCATTTT,-,TRBV6-5,TRBJ1-5,-
CASSEQWGPSNQPQHF,TGTGCCAGCAGTGAACAGTGGGGGCCTTCCAATCAGCCCCAGCATTTT,-,TRBV6-1,TRBJ1-5,-
CASRSSGGMNEQFF,TGTGCCAGCAGATCTAGCGGGGGGATGAATGAGCAGTTCTTC,TRBD2,TRBV7-9,TRBJ2-1,few
CASSQEGGSSGLLTAKNIQYF,TGTGCCAGCAGCCAAGAAGGAGGCTCTAGCGGGCTTTTGACAGCCAAAAACATTCAGTACTTC,TRBD2,TRBV4-2,TRBJ2-4,-
CASSLGPPLAGRMGSTDTQYF,TGTGCCAGCAGCTTAGGACCTCCACTAGCGGGCCGGATGGGTAGCACAGATACGCAGTATTTT,TRBD2,TRBV13,TRBJ2-3,-
CASTASSTDTQYF,TGTGCCAGCACGGCCTCTAGCACAGATACGCAGTATTTT,-,TRBV5-4,TRBJ2-3,-
CASSLAQGGNEQFF,TGTGCCAGCAGCTTAGCGCAGGGAGGCAATGAGCAGTTCTTC,-,TRBV7-8,TRBJ2-1,-
CASSLALYNEQFF,TGTGCCAGCAGCTTAGCCCTCTACAATGAGCAGTTCTTC,-,TRBV7-2,TRBJ2-1,once
CASSTGLAVSEQYF,TGTGCCAGCAGTACGGGACTAGCGGTAAGCGAGCAGTACTTC,TRBD2,TRBV6-6,TRBJ2-7,-
CAISGSQGNEQFF,TGTGCCATCAGTGGAAGTCAGGGGAATGAGCAGTTCTTC,-,TRBV10-3,TRBJ2-1,-
CASSFTVNYGYTF,TGTGCCAGCAGCTTTACCGTTAACTATGGCTACACCTTC,-,TRBV11-2,TRBJ1-2,-
CSAGGGGVPYEQYF,TGTTCTGCAGGGGGCGGAGGGGTACCCTACGAGCAGTACTTC,TRBD1,TRBV28,TRBJ2-7,once
CASSLEVLAGVSSSTDTQYF,TGTGCCAGCAGCTTAGAAGTCCTAGCGGGAGTTTCTTCTAGCACAGATACGCAGTATTTT,TRBD2,TRBV7-8,TRBJ2-3,few
CSVESPGETQYF,TGCAGCGTTGAATCCCCAGGAGAGACCCAGTACTTC,-,TRBV29-1,TRBJ2-5,once
CATSRDRNWNEQFF,TGTGCCACCAGCAGGGACAGGAATTGGAATGAGCAGTTCTTC,TRBD1,TRBV15,TRBJ2-1,-
CASSIRLGPGLPTDTQYF,TGTGCCAGTAGTATCCGCTTGGGGCCAGGGCTCCCCACAGATACGCAGTATTTT,-,TRBV19,TRBJ2-3,-
CASSVDFSSYEQYF,TGTGCCAGCAGTGTGGACTTCTCCTCCTACGAGCAGTACTTC,-,TRBV2,TRBJ2-7,-
CSVTPTSGPTDTQYF,TGCAGCGTGACCCCGACTAGCGGCCCCACAGATACGCAGTATTTT,TRBD2,TRBV29-1,TRBJ2-3,-
CAWSVGEKLFF,TGTGCCTGGAGCGTTGGAGAAAAACTGTTTTTT,-,TRBV30,TRBJ1-4,-
CASSQGTGSNQPQHF,TGTGCCAGCTCTCAGGGGACAGGAAGCAATCAGCCCCAGCATTTT,TRBD1,TRBV18,TRBJ1-5,-
CATSRSPTGTTDTQYF,TGTGCCACCAGCAGATCCCCGACAGGTACCACAGATACGCAGTATTTT,-,TRBV15,TRBJ2-3,-
CASSVSGSRTDTQYF,TGTGCCAGTAGTGTTAGCGGGAGCCGCACAGATACGCAGTATTTT,TRBD2,TRBV19,TRBJ2-3,-
CASSFPGTGQPQHF,TGTGCCAGCAGTTTTCCCGGGACAGGTCAGCCCCAGCATTTT,TRBD1,TRBV28,TRBJ1-5,-
CASRKGPGLAGVNTQYF,TGTGCCAGCAGGAAGGGCCCAGGGCTAGCGGGAGTGAATACGCAGTATTTT,-,TRBV21-1,TRBJ2-3,-
CVRSLADRGSNQPQHF,TGTGTCAGAAGCTTAGCTGACAGGGGAAGCAATCAGCCCCAGCATTTT,-,TRBV7-5,TRBJ1-5,-
CASKEGGLTDTQYF,TGTGCCAGCAAAGAAGGGGGGCTCACAGATACGCAGTATTTT,-,TRBV28,TRBJ2-3,-
CARATTGGNEQFF,TGTGCCAGAGCGACGACAGGGGGCAATGAGCAGTTCTTC,TRBD1,TRBV2,TRBJ2-1,-
CASRPGTSGAGGDTQYF,TGTGCCAGCAGACCCGGGACTAGCGGGGCGGGGGGAGATACGCAGTATTTT,TRBD2,TRBV5-4,TRBJ2-3,-
CASSLTKSVSYEQYF,TGTGCCAGCAGCTTAACAAAGTCCGTCTCCTACGAGCAGTACTTC,-,TRBV7-8,TRBJ2-7,-
CASSVQGNSNQPQHF,TGTGCCAGTAGTGTACAGGGAAATAGCAATCAGCCCCAGCATTTT,-,TRBV19,TRBJ1-5,-
CASSVGDWVAEQFF,TGTGCCAGCAGTGTTGGGGACTGGGTAGCTGAGCAGTTCTTC,-,TRBV2,TRBJ2-1,-
CASVGSRSYEQYF,TGTGCCAGCGTCGGTAGCCGCTCCTACGAGCAGTACTTC,-,TRBV28,TRBJ2-7,-
CASSVRGMGTDTQYF,TGTGCCAGCAGCGTAAGAGGGATGGGTACAGATACGCAGTATTTT,-,TRBV9,TRBJ2-3,-
CAWSLSRGPTDTQYF,TGTGCCTGGAGCTTAAGTCGGGGTCCCACAGATACGCAGTATTTT,-,TRBV30,TRBJ2-3,-
CASSIGRKHPNTEAFF,TGTGCCAGTAGTATTGGACGCAAACACCCGAACACTGAAGCTTTCTTT,-,TRBV19,TRBJ1-1,-
CASSWHNEQFF,TGCGCCAGCAGCTGGCACAATGAGCAGTTCTTC,-,TRBV5-1,TRBJ2-1,-
CASSLAAGGPLEQYF,TGCGCCAGCAGCTTGGCCGCGGGTGGGCCCCTCGAGCAGTACTTC,-,TRBV5-1,TRBJ2-7,-
CASRMNTEAFF,TGTGCCAGCAGGATGAACACTGAAGCTTTCTTT,-,TRBV7-2,TRBJ1-1,-
CASSSAVGLAYEQYF,TGTGCCAGCAGTTCTGCAGTGGGATTGGCCTACGAGCAGTACTTC,-,TRBV28,TRBJ2-7,few
CASSPAGAGANVLTF,TGTGCCAGCAGCCCAGCCGGTGCTGGGGCCAACGTCCTGACTTTC,-,TRBV7-6,TRBJ2-6,-
CASSVGHRTDTQYF,TGTGCCAGCAGCGTAGGACACAGAACAGATACGCAGTATTTT,-,TRBV9,TRBJ2-3,-
CASRITGTVSNQPQHF,TGTGCCAGTAGGATCACAGGAACAGTTAGCAATCAGCCCCAGCATTTT,-,TRBV19,TRBJ1-5,-
CASSSDRGLAGLYF,TGTGCCAGCAGCTCAGACCGGGGACTAGCGGGATTGTACTTC,TRBD2,TRBV7-8,TRBJ2-7,-
CASSSMLASGGELFF,TGTGCCAGCAGCTCGATGCTAGCGTCGGGCGGGGAGCTGTTTTTT,-,TRBV11-2,TRBJ2-2,-
CASSFSGRADTQYF,TGTGCCAGCAGCTTTTCCGGGAGAGCAGATACGCAGTATTTT,-,TRBV7-9,TRBJ2-3,-
CASNPGLGGPQTQYF,TGTGCCAGCAACCCGGGGCTGGGGGGCCCGCAGACGCAGTACTTC,-,TRBV2,TRBJ2-7,-